Listed below are T cell receptor beta chains from one sample, sequenced in a study of neoadjuvant nivolumab and ipilimumab in lung cancer. Produced via immunoSEQ multiplex PCR; TCRdb's table is partial and in-frame only. The sample includes approximately 15,000 clones, approximately 68% seen only once; the top ten take approximately 25%. The material sequenced was peripheral blood, taken after neoadjuvant nivolumab, alone or with ipilimumab, at or shortly before surgery. The origin of the receptors is an adult with non-small cell lung cancer. The CDR3 runs from the conserved cysteine through the conserved F or W. D genes are given only for firm matches. Clone size appears in some rows only: once, few, many, or a class for an expanded clone.

TRBJ1-1 - - TRBV5-1 TGCGCCAGCACCCCGATGGGCACAAACACTGAAGCTTTCTTT CASTPMGTNTEAFF
TRBJ2-2 - - TRBV5-1 TGCGCCAGCAGCTTGAGCTATAACACCGGGGAGCTGTTTTTT CASSLSYNTGELFF
TRBJ1-1 - - TRBV6-5 TGTGCCAGCAGTTATGGTGGGACCGGGACTGAAGCTTTCTTT CASSYGGTGTEAFF
TRBJ2-3 - - TRBV7-9 TGTGCCAGCAGCTTAGATCGAGATACGCAGTATTTT CASSLDRDTQYF
TRBJ2-7 - - TRBV11-3 TGTGCCAGCAGTCCCGACCGATACGAGCAGTACTTC CASSPDRYEQYF
TRBJ1-1 - - TRBV29-1 TGCAGCGTTGTTCCCTCTTCGGGCACTGAAGCTTTCTTT CSVVPSSGTEAFF
TRBJ1-1 - - TRBV29-1 TGCAGCGTCAGGGTGGGCACTGAAGCTTTCTTT CSVRVGTEAFF
TRBJ1-4 - - TRBV18 TGTGCCAGCTCACTTGAGGGGGTCAGGAATGAAAAACTGTTTTTT CASSLEGVRNEKLFF
TRBJ2-5 - - TRBV18 TGTGCCAGCTCACCTAAGACGGTCCAAGAGACCCAGTACTTC CASSPKTVQETQYF
TRBJ2-1 - - TRBV5-1 TGCGCCAGCAGCTCCGGGTCCAGGGACAATGAGCAGTTCTTC CASSSGSRDNEQFF
TRBJ1-1 - - TRBV30 TGTGCCTGGAGTGAGGGACGAGGGACTGAAGCTTTCTTT CAWSEGRGTEAFF
TRBJ2-3 - - TRBV5-5 TGTGCCAGCAGCTTGGGGGACTCGGCGAATACGCAGTATTTT CASSLGDSANTQYF
TRBJ2-4 once - TRBV6-5 TGTGCCAGCAGTTACCAAAACATTCAGTACTTC CASSYQNIQYF
TRBJ1-4 - - TRBV6-5 TGTGCCAGCAGCCGGACAGTCTCAAATGAAAAACTGTTTTTT CASSRTVSNEKLFF
TRBJ2-6 - - TRBV5-1 TGCGCCAGCAGCTTACAGGGAGGTGGGGCCAACGTCCTGACTTTC CASSLQGGGANVLTF
TRBJ2-7 - TRBD2 TRBV30 TGTGCCTGGAGTACGGGACTAGCGGCCTACGAGCAGTACTTC CAWSTGLAAYEQYF
TRBJ1-5 few - TRBV6-1 TGTGCCAGCAGTGACGGGAATAGCAATCAGCCCCAGCATTTT CASSDGNSNQPQHF
TRBJ1-2 - TRBD1 TRBV5-1 TGCGCCAGCAGCCGAAGACAGGGTGAGAACTATGGCTACACCTTC CASSRRQGENYGYTF
TRBJ1-2 - - TRBV18 TGTGCCAGCTCACCACCGGGCCGCATAATTTCTAACTATGGCTACACCTTC CASSPPGRIISNYGYTF
TRBJ2-5 - - TRBV18 TGTGCCAGCTCACTTTGGGGTGGGCCAGAGACCCAGTACTTC CASSLWGGPETQYF
TRBJ1-2 few TRBD1 TRBV30 TGTGCCTGGAGAGACGCCCCGGGACAGGAAAACTATGGCTACACCTTC CAWRDAPGQENYGYTF
TRBJ2-5 - - TRBV11-2 TGTGCCAGCAGCCCTTTAGGGTCGGGGTACCAAGAGACCCAGTACTTC CASSPLGSGYQETQYF
TRBJ1-2 - TRBD1 TRBV7-2 TGTGCCAGCAGCTTTGGACAGGAAGGCTATGGCTACACCTTC CASSFGQEGYGYTF
TRBJ1-2 once - TRBV11-1 TGTGCCACCCAAGTCGTCAGGGACTATGGCTACACCTTC CATQVVRDYGYTF
TRBJ2-3 - TRBD2 TRBV18 TGTGCCAGCTCACCCACTAGCGGATACACAGATACGCAGTATTTT CASSPTSGYTDTQYF
TRBJ2-7 - TRBD2 TRBV7-7 TGTGCTAGCCGCCTAGAGCGGGAGGCCGAGCAGTACTTC CASRLEREAEQYF
TRBJ2-7 once - TRBV5-4 TGTGCCAGCAGCCAAGAGAACAAGTGGGACGAGCAGTACTTC CASSQENKWDEQYF
TRBJ2-7 - TRBD2 TRBV18 TGTGCCAGCTCACCTCCTAGCGGGAGTTTGGGCGAGCAGTACTTC CASSPPSGSLGEQYF
TRBJ2-3 - - TRBV7-9 TGTGCCAGCAGCTTAGCTTACACCACAGATACGCAGTATTTT CASSLAYTTDTQYF
TRBJ2-2 - - TRBV5-4 TGTGCCAGCAGCTTGGGATCCGGGGAGCTGTTTTTT CASSLGSGELFF
TRBJ2-6 - TRBD1 TRBV18 TGTGCCAGCTCACAGGGGGCTGCCAACGTCCTGACTTTC CASSQGAANVLTF
TRBJ2-6 - TRBD1 TRBV5-1 TGCGCCAGCAGCTTGGGTGGGACAGTAGGGGCCAACGTCCTGACTTTC CASSLGGTVGANVLTF
TRBJ2-1 - TRBD1 TRBV11-2 TGTGCCAGCAGCTCAGGGGGCCGCCGTTACGATGAGCAGTTCTTC CASSSGGRRYDEQFF
TRBJ2-2 - - TRBV7-3 TGTGCCAGCAGCTCCAACGCGAACACCGGGGAGCTGTTTTTT CASSSNANTGELFF
TRBJ1-3 few - TRBV2 TGTGCCAGCACTTTCGACTCGTCGAACACCATATATTTT CASTFDSSNTIYF
TRBJ2-2 - TRBD1 TRBV29-1 TGCAGCGTCCGGGACAGGGGACCCGGGGAGCTGTTTTTT CSVRDRGPGELFF
TRBJ2-2 - - TRBV5-1 TGCGCCAGCAGCTTGGAAGGAAGGGTATGGGCAGGGGAGCTGTTTTTT CASSLEGRVWAGELFF
TRBJ1-2 - - TRBV11-3 TGTGCCAGCAGCTATAGCAGGGTTGTAAGTATTTATGGCTACACCTTC CASSYSRVVSIYGYTF
TRBJ1-1 few TRBD1 TRBV5-4 TGTGCCAGCAGCACCAACAGGGGGAGCACTGAAGCTTTCTTT CASSTNRGSTEAFF
TRBJ2-5 - - TRBV29-1 TGCAGCGTTGCCCGCCTCCTAAAGGGAGGAAAGCGAGCGACCCAGTACTTC CSVARLLKGGKRATQYF
TRBJ2-1 - - TRBV30 TGTGCCTGGAGTGAGAGGAATCCCCCGGCGGAGCAGTTCTTC CAWSERNPPAEQFF
TRBJ2-1 - - TRBV5-1 TGCGCCAGCAGTACCCGGACTCCCAATGAGCAGTTCTTC CASSTRTPNEQFF
TRBJ1-2 - TRBD1 TRBV18 TGTGCCAGCTCCCCGACAGGGGTCTATGGCTACACCTTC CASSPTGVYGYTF
TRBJ2-3 - TRBD2 TRBV18 TGTGCCAGCTCACCTTCCTCACCGGGAGGAGATACGCAGTATTTT CASSPSSPGGDTQYF
TRBJ2-7 - - TRBV11-3 TGTGCCAGCAGCTTGCTGCTATCCTACGAGCAGTACTTC CASSLLLSYEQYF